This T cell receptor beta chain was recorded in a study of T-cell reconstitution after alpha-beta-depleted transplantation in children. The CDR3 consists of 12 residues. The V end was cut by 5 bases, the J end by 5 bases, with 7 bases between. Looked up from germline, CDR1 is SEHNR and CDR2 is FQNEAQ (reference sequence). Points from the study as a whole: A year had passed since transplant, and T-cell counts and diversity by then came mostly from newly produced T cells. Surviving recipient cells, namely T cells and thymic progenitors, were the source of high day-60 TCRbeta diversity in some patients.

By sample fraction, this clonotype is medium-sized. Its antigen remains unidentified. This sample's TCRbeta library carried unique molecular identifier barcodes. MiXCR, applied by TCRdb to the PCR reads, yields one record per CDR3 protein. Counted here are about 6,100 distinct CDR3 sequences, 16% occurring once; the ten biggest clones make up about 14%. The sequence came from a boy under 10 years old with acute lymphoblastic leukemia, due to receive a stem cell transplant. Source: PBMCs, taken before TCRalphabeta/CD19-depleted stem cell transplant. The rearrangement uses TRBV7-9 and TRBJ1-5; maybe TRBD1 (5 bases). The CDR3 DNA reads as TGTGCCAGCAGCCAGACAGATCAGCCCCAGCATTTT. This gives the protein CASSQTDQPQHF.